The rows below give T cell receptor beta chains drawn from one sample of a study of early T cells in non-severe SARS-CoV-2 infection. MiXCR was run by TCRdb on the 5' RACE reads, yielding one entry per CDR3 protein. In the table there are about 56,000 distinct CDR3 sequences, about 10% of which are singletons. The source material was whole blood. The receptors were gathered from an adult who was a healthcare worker with PCR-confirmed SARS-CoV-2 infection or an uninfected control (not recorded which). CDR3s include the opening cysteine and the closing phenylalanine or tryptophan. D genes are given only for firm matches. Clone size is not always given. Where it is, it says once, few, many or a class for expanded clones.

TRBJ2-2 many TRBV7-2 - TGTGCCAGCAGCTTAGCCACCGGGGAGCTGTTTTTT CASSLATGELFF
TRBJ2-3 many TRBV7-6 - TGTGCCAGCAGCTTAGTGGGGGCAGATACGCAGTATTTT CASSLVGADTQYF
TRBJ1-1 many TRBV3-2 - TGTGCCAGCAGCCAAGATTCTGGGAACCAGGGATCTCGTGAAGCTTTCTTT CASSQDSGNQGSREAFF
TRBJ1-5 few TRBV20-1 TRBD1 TGCAGTGCTGGCCTAAGGGGGCGACGAAATCAGCCCCAGCATTTT CSAGLRGRRNQPQHF
TRBJ2-7 many TRBV18 - TGTGCCAGCTCACCGCCGGGTCTCATTTCCTACGAGCAGTACTTC CASSPPGLISYEQYF
TRBJ1-6 many TRBV7-8 - TGTGCCAGCAGCTTAGCACAGGCTAATTCACCCCTCCACTTT CASSLAQANSPLHF
TRBJ1-2 - TRBV10-3 TRBD1 TGTGCCATCAGTGAGAGCAGGACAGGGAACGGCTACACCTTC CAISESRTGNGYTF
TRBJ2-3 - TRBV5-6 - TGTGCCAGCAGCCTCCCCTCCGCGGGATTGACAGATACGCAGTATTTT CASSLPSAGLTDTQYF
TRBJ2-2 many TRBV6-2/TRBV6-3 TRBD2 TGTGCCAGCACCCGGGTGGTACTAGCGGGAGATACCGGGGAGCTGTTTTTT CASTRVVLAGDTGELFF
TRBJ2-3 many TRBV14 - TGTGCCAGCAGCAAACGGAGGGACAGCGGCACAGATACGCAGTATTTT CASSKRRDSGTDTQYF
TRBJ2-1 many TRBV27 TRBD2 TGTGCCAGCAGTTCTCGACTAGCGGGACCTTACAATGAGCAGTTCTTC CASSSRLAGPYNEQFF
TRBJ2-7 many TRBV7-2 - TGTGCCAGCAGCTCCCCTGGGGCAGAGGCTATAAACGAGCAGTACTTC CASSSPGAEAINEQYF
TRBJ1-5 few TRBV12-3/TRBV12-4 - TGTGCCAGCAGGTCACAGGGCTCCCTAGGCAATCAGCCCCAGCATTTT CASRSQGSLGNQPQHF
TRBJ1-4 - TRBV7-9 - TGTGCCAGCAGCTTAGGTACTTCTAATGAAAAACTGTTTTTT CASSLGTSNEKLFF
TRBJ2-2 - TRBV5-4 - TGTGCCAGCAGCTTGGGTCTCACCGGGGAGCTGTTTTTT CASSLGLTGELFF
TRBJ1-2 many TRBV2 - TGTGCCAGCAGTGTGGGGGTTGGCTACACCTTC CASSVGVGYTF
TRBJ2-7 many TRBV20-1 - TGCAGTGCGCAGCAGGGTTACGAGCAGTACTTC CSAQQGYEQYF
TRBJ2-5 many TRBV5-1 - TGCGCCAGCAGCTTGGTCTTGGGGCCTACGGCTGCCCAGTACTTC CASSLVLGPTAAQYF
TRBJ2-2 many TRBV29-1 TRBD2 TGCAGCGTTGAAGATACGGGAGGGCCGGGCGTTGCCGGGGAGCTGTTTTTT CSVEDTGGPGVAGELFF
TRBJ2-7 few TRBV5-5 - TGTGCCAGCAGCGGTGCTCCCTCCTACGAGCAGTACTTC CASSGAPSYEQYF
TRBJ2-1 many TRBV9 TRBD2 TGTGCCAGCAGCTGGACTAGCGGGACATACAATGAGCAGTTCTTC CASSWTSGTYNEQFF
TRBJ2-3 many TRBV7-8 - TGTGCCAGCAGCCCCTTAGATACGCAGTATTTT CASSPLDTQYF
TRBJ2-1 - TRBV11-2 TRBD2 TGTGCCAGCGGCCTACAGAGACTAGCGGGAGGGGGTGAGCAGTTCTTC CASGLQRLAGGGEQFF
TRBJ2-4 - TRBV11-2 TRBD1 TGTGCCAGCACCAGCAGGGGGCTAGCCAAAAACATTCAGTACTTC CASTSRGLAKNIQYF
TRBJ2-1 many TRBV4-1 - TGCGCCAGCAGCCAACCTCAGGTTGCCGGGATCCTCTCCTACAATGAGCAGTTCTTC CASSQPQVAGILSYNEQFF
TRBJ2-3 - TRBV30 TRBD2 TGTGCCTGGAGTGGATATAGCGGGAGCTCGGATACGCAGTATTTT CAWSGYSGSSDTQYF
TRBJ2-1 - TRBV7-8 TRBD2 TGTGCCAGCAGCTTGGGACTAGCGGACCAGTTCTTC CASSLGLADQFF
TRBJ1-5 many TRBV5-5 - TGTGCCAGCAGCCTGTATCCTGGCAATCAGCCCCAGCATTTT CASSLYPGNQPQHF
TRBJ1-2 few TRBV29-1 - TGCAGCGTGCTGACAGGACCGCCCTTATATGGCTACACCTTC CSVLTGPPLYGYTF
TRBJ2-7 few TRBV20-1 - TGCAGTGCTAGAGCAACCCCGGGGCACGAGCAGTACTTC CSARATPGHEQYF
TRBJ1-6 - TRBV7-3 - TGTGCCAGCAGCTCCGACGGTTATAATTCACCCCTCCACTTT CASSSDGYNSPLHF
TRBJ2-7 many TRBV6-6 - TGTGCCAGCAGTTACGGGACACTCTCCTACGAGCAGTACTTC CASSYGTLSYEQYF
TRBJ2-2 many TRBV5-1 - TGCGCCAGCAGCTTGGCTCCTGAGACAGGGAACACCGGGGAGCTGTTTTTT CASSLAPETGNTGELFF
TRBJ2-5 many TRBV11-2 TRBD1 TGTGCCAGCAGCTCCGGGACAGGGTTAGCGGAGACCCAGTACTTC CASSSGTGLAETQYF
TRBJ2-1 - TRBV7-2 TRBD2 TGTGCCAGCAGCACTAGCGGGTTCTCCTTCGTACAGTTCTTC CASSTSGFSFVQFF
TRBJ1-6 many TRBV12-5 TRBD1 TGTGCTAGTGGGCCTCGGGGACAGGGTGAGAAACGGTCACCCCTCCACTTT CASGPRGQGEKRSPLHF
TRBJ1-4 - TRBV5-8 - TGTGCCAGCAGCTTGGCAGCGGGGAAACTGTTTTTT CASSLAAGKLFF
TRBJ2-7 few TRBV15 TRBD1 TGTGCCACCAGCAGAGATTTGGACAGGGGCGAGCAGTACTTC CATSRDLDRGEQYF
TRBJ2-3 many TRBV9 - TGTGCCAGCAGCGAAGTCTTGGGTTTTGGGGAACCTAGCACAGATACGCAGTATTTT CASSEVLGFGEPSTDTQYF
TRBJ2-5 - TRBV7-2 - TGTGCCAGCAGCTTACAGACGGACCGTCAGTACTTC CASSLQTDRQYF
TRBJ1-2 - TRBV5-1 - TGCGCCAGCAGCTTGCCCCCGGGACAAGAGTTCGGCTACACCTTC CASSLPPGQEFGYTF
TRBJ2-2 many TRBV7-3 - TGTGCCAGCAGCTTATTATTACAGGGCGGTACCGGGGAGCTGTTTTTT CASSLLLQGGTGELFF
TRBJ2-3 few TRBV7-3 - TGTGCCAGCAGCTTAGGGGCAGCGGTCACAGATACGCAGTATTTT CASSLGAAVTDTQYF
TRBJ1-2 - TRBV6-5 - TGTGCCAGCAGTTACGACACCTCGCAGGGGTATGGCTACACCTTC CASSYDTSQGYGYTF
TRBJ2-2 many TRBV5-6 - TGTGCCAGCAGCTTAATCGTGGGGGCCATAAACACCGGGGAGCTGTTTTTT CASSLIVGAINTGELFF
TRBJ2-5 - TRBV19 - TGTGCCAGTAGTATAGAGGGTAGCCGACAAGAGACCCAGTACTTC CASSIEGSRQETQYF
TRBJ2-5 many TRBV7-8 - TGTGCCAGCAGCTTAGGGGCCGATACGGAGACCCAGTACTTC CASSLGADTETQYF
TRBJ1-2 - TRBV5-1 - TGCGCCAGCAGCAGGCAGGGGTCCAACTATGGCTACACCTTC CASSRQGSNYGYTF
TRBJ2-1 - TRBV6-5 - TGTGCCAGCGGGCTTCCCTACAATGAGCAGTTCTTC CASGLPYNEQFF
TRBJ2-7 - TRBV6-2/TRBV6-3 - TGTGCCAGCAATAGCGGCGGCGTCTCCTACGAGCAGTACTTC CASNSGGVSYEQYF
TRBJ1-4 - TRBV20-1 TRBD1 TGCAGTGCTAGAGGGACAGGGGTGGAAAAACTGTTTTTT CSARGTGVEKLFF